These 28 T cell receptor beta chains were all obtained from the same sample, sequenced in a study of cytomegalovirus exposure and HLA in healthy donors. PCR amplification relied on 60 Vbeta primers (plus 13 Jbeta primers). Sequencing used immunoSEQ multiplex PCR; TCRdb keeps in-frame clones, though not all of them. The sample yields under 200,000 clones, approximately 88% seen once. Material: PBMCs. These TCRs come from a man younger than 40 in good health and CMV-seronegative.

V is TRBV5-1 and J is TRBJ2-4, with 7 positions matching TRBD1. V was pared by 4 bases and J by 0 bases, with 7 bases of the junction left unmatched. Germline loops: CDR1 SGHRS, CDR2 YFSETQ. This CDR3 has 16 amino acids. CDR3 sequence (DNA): TGCGCCAGCAGCCCCGGACAGGAGCTAGCCAAAAACATTCAGTACTTC. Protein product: CASSPGQELAKNIQYF.

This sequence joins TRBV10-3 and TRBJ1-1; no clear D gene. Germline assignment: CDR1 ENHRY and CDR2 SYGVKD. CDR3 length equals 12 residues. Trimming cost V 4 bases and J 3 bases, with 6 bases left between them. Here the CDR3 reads CAISGQDTEAFF. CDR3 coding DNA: TGTGCCATCAGTGGGCAGGACACTGAAGCTTTCTTT.

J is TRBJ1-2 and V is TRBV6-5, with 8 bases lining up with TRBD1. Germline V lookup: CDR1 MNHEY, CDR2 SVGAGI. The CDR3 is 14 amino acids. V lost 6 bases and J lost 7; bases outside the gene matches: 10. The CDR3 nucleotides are TGTGCCAGCAGCCGACAGGGGAAGAGTGGTGGCTACACCTTC. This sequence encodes CASSRQGKSGGYTF.

The DNA for the CDR3 is TGCGCCAGCAGCTCCCCGGGACAGGGGTACAATGAGCAGTTCTTC. The encoded protein is CASSSPGQGYNEQFF. The chain has TRBV5-1 and TRBJ2-1, with TRBD1 matching over 10 bases. V was clipped by 3 bases and J by 4 bases; unmatched bases: 4. The CDR3 covers 15 residues. Germline V gene lookup returns CDR1 SGHRS and CDR2 YFSETQ. Together with reference TRBV5-1 and TRBJ2-1, the CDR3 gives the full variable domain: KAGVTQTPRYLIKTRGQQVTLSCSPISGHRSVSWYQQTPGQGLQFLFEYFSETQRNKGNFPGRFSGRQFSNSRSEMNVSTLELGDSALYLCASSSPGQGYNEQFFGPGTRLTVL.

The CDR3 here is CASSPRVGRGETQYF. The CDR3 bases are TGTGCCAGCAGTCCTCGGGTGGGAAGGGGAGAGACCCAGTACTTC. The chain joins TRBV6-6 to TRBJ2-5; tentatively, D is TRBD1 (5 bases). This CDR3 region has 15 residues. Germline V gives CDR1 MNHNY, CDR2 SVGAGI (reference sequence). The germline V and J ends were trimmed by 5 bases and 4 bases, with 17 bases remaining between them.

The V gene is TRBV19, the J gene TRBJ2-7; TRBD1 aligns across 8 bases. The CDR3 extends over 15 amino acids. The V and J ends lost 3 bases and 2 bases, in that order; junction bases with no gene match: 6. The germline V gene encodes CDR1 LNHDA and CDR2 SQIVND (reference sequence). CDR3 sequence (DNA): TGTGCCAGTAGTATTAACGGACAGGGAGCCTACGAGCAGTACTTC. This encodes CASSINGQGAYEQYF.

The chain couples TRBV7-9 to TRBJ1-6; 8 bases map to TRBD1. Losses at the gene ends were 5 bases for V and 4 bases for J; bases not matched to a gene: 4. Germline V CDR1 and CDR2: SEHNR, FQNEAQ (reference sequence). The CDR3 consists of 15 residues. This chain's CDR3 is CASSPGQVYNSPLHF. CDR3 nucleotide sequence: TGTGCCAGCAGCCCGGGACAGGTTTATAATTCACCCCTCCACTTT.

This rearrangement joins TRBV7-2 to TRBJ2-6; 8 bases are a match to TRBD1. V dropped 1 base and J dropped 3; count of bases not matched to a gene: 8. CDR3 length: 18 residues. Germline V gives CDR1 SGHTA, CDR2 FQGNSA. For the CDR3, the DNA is TGTGCCAGCAGCTTAGTCCCAGGGGGCGCTTTTGGGGCCAACGTCCTGACTTTC. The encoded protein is CASSLVPGGAFGANVLTF. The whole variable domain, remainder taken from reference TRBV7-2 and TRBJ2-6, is GAGVSQSPSNKVTEKGKDVELRCDPISGHTALYWYRQSLGQGLEFLIYFQGNSAPDKSGLPSDRFSAERTGGSVSTLTIQRTQQEDSAVYLCASSLVPGGAFGANVLTFGAGSRLTVL.

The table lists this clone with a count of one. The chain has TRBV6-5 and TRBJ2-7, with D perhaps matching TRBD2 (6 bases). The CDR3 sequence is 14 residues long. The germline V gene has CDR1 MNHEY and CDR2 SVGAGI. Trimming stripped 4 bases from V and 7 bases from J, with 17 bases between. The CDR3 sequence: CASSSRGLWREQYF. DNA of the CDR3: TGTGCCAGCAGTTCGAGGGGACTTTGGAGGGAGCAGTACTTC.

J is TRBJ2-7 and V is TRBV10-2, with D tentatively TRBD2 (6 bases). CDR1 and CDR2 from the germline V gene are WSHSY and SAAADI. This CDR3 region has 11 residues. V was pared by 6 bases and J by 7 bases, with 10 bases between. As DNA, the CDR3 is TGCGCCAGCAGGACTAGTAGGGAGCAGTACTTC. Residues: CASRTSREQYF.

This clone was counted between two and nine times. In nucleotides, the CDR3 is TGTGCCAGCCTCGAGGACAGGTTTCCCTACGAGCAGTACTTC. Its translation: CASLEDRFPYEQYF. The V gene is TRBV18, the J gene TRBJ2-7; the match to TRBD1 covers 7 bases. Germline CDR1 is KGHSH and CDR2 is LQKENI. The junction had 9 bases not matched to a gene; V was cut back by 8 bases and J by 2 bases. The CDR3 is made up of 14 amino acids.

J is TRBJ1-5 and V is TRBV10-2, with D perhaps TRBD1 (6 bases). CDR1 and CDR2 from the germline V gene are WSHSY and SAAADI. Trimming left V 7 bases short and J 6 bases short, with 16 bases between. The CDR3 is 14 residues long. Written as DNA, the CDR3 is TGCGCCAGCAAAGATGAAACAGGGTTTCAGCCCCAGCATTTT. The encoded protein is CASKDETGFQPQHF.

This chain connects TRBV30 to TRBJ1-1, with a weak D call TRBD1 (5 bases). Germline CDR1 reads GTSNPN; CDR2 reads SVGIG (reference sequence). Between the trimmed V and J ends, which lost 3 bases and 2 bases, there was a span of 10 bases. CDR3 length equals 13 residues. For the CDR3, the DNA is TGTGCCTGGAGAGCAAGGGGAAACACTGAAGCTTTCTTT. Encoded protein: CAWRARGNTEAFF.

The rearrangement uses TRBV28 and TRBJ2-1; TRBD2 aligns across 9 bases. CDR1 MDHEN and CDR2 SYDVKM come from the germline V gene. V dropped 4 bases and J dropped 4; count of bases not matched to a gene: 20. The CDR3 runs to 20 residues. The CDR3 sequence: CASSSYDTSTSGWGYNEQFF. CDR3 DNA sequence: TGTGCCAGCAGTTCGTACGACACCTCTACTAGCGGGTGGGGGTACAATGAGCAGTTCTTC.

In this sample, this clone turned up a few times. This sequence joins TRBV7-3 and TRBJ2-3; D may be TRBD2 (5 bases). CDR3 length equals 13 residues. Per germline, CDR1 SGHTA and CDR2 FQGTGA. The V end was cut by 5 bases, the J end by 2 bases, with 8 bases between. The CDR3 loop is CASSSGNTDTQYF. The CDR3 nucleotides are TGTGCCAGCAGCAGCGGTAACACAGATACGCAGTATTTT.

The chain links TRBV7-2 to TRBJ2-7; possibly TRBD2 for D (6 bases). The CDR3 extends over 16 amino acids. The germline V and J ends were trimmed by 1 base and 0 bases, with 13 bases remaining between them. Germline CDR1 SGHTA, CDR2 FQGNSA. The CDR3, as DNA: TGTGCCAGCAGCTTAGGCCAGGGAGGATCCTCCTACGAGCAGTACTTC. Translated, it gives CASSLGQGGSSYEQYF.

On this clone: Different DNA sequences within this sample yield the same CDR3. The CDR3 is CASSLGQGVSEAFF. CDR3 in DNA: TGTGCCAGCAGCCTCGGACAGGGGGTTAGTGAAGCTTTCTTT. The gene calls are TRBV5-6 and TRBJ1-1, with 10 bases identical to TRBD1. The CDR3 length is 14 residues. CDR1 is SGHDT, CDR2 YYEEEE, per germline. V lost 4 bases, J lost 7 bases, and 7 bases stayed unmatched.

CDR3 amino acids: CASSLRLARETQYF. CDR3 DNA: TGTGCCAGCAGCTTGAGGCTAGCGAGAGAGACCCAGTACTTC. The genes are TRBV5-8 and TRBJ2-5; perhaps TRBD2 as D (6 bases). The CDR3 length is 14 residues. The germline V and J ends were trimmed by 1 base and 4 bases, with 11 bases remaining between them. Germline V gene data show CDR1 as SGHTS and CDR2 as YDEGEE. Supplemented by reference TRBV5-8 and TRBJ2-5, the full variable domain reads EAGVTQSPTHLIKTRGQQATLRCSPISGHTSVYWYQQALGLGLQFLLWYDEGEERNRGNFPPRFSGRQFPNYSSELNVNALELEDSALYLCASSLRLARETQYFGPGTRLLVL.

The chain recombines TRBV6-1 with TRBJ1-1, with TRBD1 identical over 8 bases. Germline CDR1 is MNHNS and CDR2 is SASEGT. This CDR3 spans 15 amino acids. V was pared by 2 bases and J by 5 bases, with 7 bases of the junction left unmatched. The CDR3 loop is CASSEWTGSSTEAFF. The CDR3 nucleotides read TGTGCCAGCAGTGAATGGACAGGGTCGAGTACTGAAGCTTTCTTT.

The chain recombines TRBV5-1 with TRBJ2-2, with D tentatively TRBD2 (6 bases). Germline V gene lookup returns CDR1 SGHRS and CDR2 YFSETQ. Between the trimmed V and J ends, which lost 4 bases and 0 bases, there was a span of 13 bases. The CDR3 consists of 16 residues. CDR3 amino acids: CASSPPGLSNTGELFF. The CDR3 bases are TGCGCCAGCAGCCCCCCGGGACTTTCGAACACCGGGGAGCTGTTTTTT.

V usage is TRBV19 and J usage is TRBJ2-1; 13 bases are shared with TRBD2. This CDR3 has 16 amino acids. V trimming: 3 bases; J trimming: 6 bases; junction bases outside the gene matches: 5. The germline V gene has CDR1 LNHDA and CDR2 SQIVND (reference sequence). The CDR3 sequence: CASSIGLAGALNEQFF. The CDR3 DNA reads TGTGCCAGTAGTATCGGACTAGCGGGAGCCCTCAATGAGCAGTTCTTC.

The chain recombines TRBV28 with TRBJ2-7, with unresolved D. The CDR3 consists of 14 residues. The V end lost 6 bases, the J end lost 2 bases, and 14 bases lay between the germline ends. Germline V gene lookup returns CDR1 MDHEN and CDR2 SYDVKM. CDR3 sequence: CASSSPLAAYEQYF. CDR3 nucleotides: TGTGCCAGCAGCTCGCCGCTTGCAGCCTACGAGCAGTACTTC.

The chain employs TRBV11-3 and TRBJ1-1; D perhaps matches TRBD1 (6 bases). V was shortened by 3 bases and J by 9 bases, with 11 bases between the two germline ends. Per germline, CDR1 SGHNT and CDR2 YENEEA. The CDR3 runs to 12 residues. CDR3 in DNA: TGTGCCAGCAGCTTCATCAGGGGCCAAGCTTTCTTT. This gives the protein CASSFIRGQAFF.

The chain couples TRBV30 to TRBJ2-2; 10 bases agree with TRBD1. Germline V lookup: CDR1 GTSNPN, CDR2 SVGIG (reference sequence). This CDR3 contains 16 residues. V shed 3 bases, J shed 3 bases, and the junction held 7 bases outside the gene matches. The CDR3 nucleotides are TGTGCCTGGAGGACAGGGGGCTCATCGGACACCGGGGAGCTGTTTTTT. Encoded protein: CAWRTGGSSDTGELFF.

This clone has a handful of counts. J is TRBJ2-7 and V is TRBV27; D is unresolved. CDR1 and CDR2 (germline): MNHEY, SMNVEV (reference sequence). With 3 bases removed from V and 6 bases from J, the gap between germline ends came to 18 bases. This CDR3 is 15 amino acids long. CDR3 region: CASSFAGAPALEQYF. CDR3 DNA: TGTGCCAGCAGTTTCGCCGGAGCTCCAGCTCTCGAGCAGTACTTC.

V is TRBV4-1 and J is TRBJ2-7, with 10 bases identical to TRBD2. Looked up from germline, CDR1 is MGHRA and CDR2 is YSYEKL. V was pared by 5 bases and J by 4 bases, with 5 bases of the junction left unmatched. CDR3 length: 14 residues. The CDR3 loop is CASSTGTSVYEQYF. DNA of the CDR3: TGCGCCAGCAGCACCGGGACTAGCGTTTACGAGCAGTACTTC.

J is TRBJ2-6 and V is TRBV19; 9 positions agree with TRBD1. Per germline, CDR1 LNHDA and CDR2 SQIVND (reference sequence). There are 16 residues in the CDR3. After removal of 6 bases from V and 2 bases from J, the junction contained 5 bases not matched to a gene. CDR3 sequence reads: CASRRTGGAGANVLTF. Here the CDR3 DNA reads TGTGCCAGTAGGCGAACAGGGGGCGCTGGGGCCAACGTCCTGACTTTC. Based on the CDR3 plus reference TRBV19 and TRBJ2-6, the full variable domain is DGGITQSPKYLFRKEGQNVTLSCEQNLNHDAMYWYRQDPGQGLRLIYYSQIVNDFQKGDIAEGYSVSREKKESFPLTVTSAQKNPTAFYLCASRRTGGAGANVLTFGAGSRLTVL.

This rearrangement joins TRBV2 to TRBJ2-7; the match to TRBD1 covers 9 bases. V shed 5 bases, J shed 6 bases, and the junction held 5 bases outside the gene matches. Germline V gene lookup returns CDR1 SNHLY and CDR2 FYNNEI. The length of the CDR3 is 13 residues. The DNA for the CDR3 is TGTGCCAGCAGTTTGGGACAGGGAGCCGAGCAGTACTTC. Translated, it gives CASSLGQGAEQYF. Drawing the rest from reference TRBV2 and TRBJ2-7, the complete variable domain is EPEVTQTPSHQVTQMGQEVILRCVPISNHLYFYWYRQILGQKVEFLVSFYNNEISEKSEIFDDQFSVERPDGSNFTLKIRSTKLEDSAMYFCASSLGQGAEQYFGPGTRLTVT.